The 30 T cell receptor beta chains below were found in one sample sequenced in a study of cytotoxic CD8 clonotypes in ibrutinib-treated CLL. The repertoire was sequenced with immunoSEQ multiplex PCR; TCRdb's copy has only in-frame clones and lacks some. The table includes approximately 280,000 clones, less than 85% detected once. The sample was PBMCs, taken at disease progression, from a patient treated with ibrutinib. These receptors all come from a human donor with chronic lymphocytic leukemia.

The CDR3 DNA reads as TGCGCCAGCAGCCCGGAGGGGCACTCTGGAAACACCATATATTTT. This translates into CASSPEGHSGNTIYF. This rearrangement joins TRBV5-1 to TRBJ1-3; possible D gene TRBD1, 5 bases. Germline V CDR1 and CDR2: SGHRS, YFSETQ. This CDR3 spans 15 amino acids. Trimming stripped 4 bases from V and 0 bases from J, with 11 bases between.

The chain uses TRBV15 and TRBJ2-7; 8 nucleotides agree with TRBD1. V trimming: 3 bases; J trimming: 1 base; junction bases outside the gene matches: 5. Germline V lookup: CDR1 LNHNV, CDR2 YYDKDF (reference sequence). CDR3 size: 15 residues. The CDR3 region has the DNA TGTGCCACCAGCAGCCCCCGGGACAGGTCCTACGAGCAGTACTTC. It yields the protein CATSSPRDRSYEQYF.

The V gene is TRBV6-5, the J gene TRBJ1-2; the D is unclear. CDR3 length: 13 amino acids. From germline, CDR1 is MNHEY and CDR2 SVGAGI. Trimming pared 4 bases from V and 2 bases from J, leaving 8 bases between. Written as DNA, the CDR3 is TGTGCCAGCAGTTGGTCCTTGAACTATGGCTACACCTTC. The encoded protein is CASSWSLNYGYTF.

This sequence joins TRBV10-3 and TRBJ2-1; D is uncertain. This CDR3 region has 13 residues. CDR1 is ENHRY, CDR2 SYGVKD, per germline. V lost 6 bases to trimming and J lost 7 bases, with 13 bases between them. CDR3 sequence reads: CAIRHPEINEQFF. CDR3 bases: TGTGCCATCAGACACCCGGAAATAAATGAGCAGTTCTTC.

There are a few counts of this clone. The chain links TRBV19 to TRBJ1-2; TRBD1 might be the D (6 bases). The CDR3 totals 16 residues. Trimming left V 4 bases short and J 3 bases short, with 18 bases between. Germline V gene data show CDR1 as LNHDA and CDR2 as SQIVND (reference sequence). The CDR3 is CASSTSAWTDYYGYTF. The CDR3 DNA is TGTGCCAGTAGTACCTCAGCCTGGACAGACTACTATGGCTACACCTTC.

The chain joins TRBV18 to TRBJ2-1; TRBD1 might be the D (5 bases). Trimming removed 3 bases at V and 5 bases at J, with 23 bases between. The CDR3 has 18 amino acids. CDR1 is KGHSH and CDR2 is LQKENI in the germline V gene. CDR3 amino acids: CASSPIKWGNPPHNEQFF. CDR3 in DNA: TGTGCCAGCTCACCGATTAAGTGGGGCAACCCGCCCCACAATGAGCAGTTCTTC. Full variable domain (rest looked up from reference TRBV18 and TRBJ2-1): NAGVMQNPRHLVRRRGQEARLRCSPMKGHSHVYWYRQLPEEGLKFMVYLQKENIIDESGMPKERFSAEFPKEGPSILRIQQVVRGDSAAYFCASSPIKWGNPPHNEQFFGPGTRLTVL.

The V call is TRBV11-1, the J call TRBJ1-2; 8 positions agree with TRBD1. The germline V gene has CDR1 SGHAT and CDR2 FQDESV (reference sequence). J lost 2 bases, V lost 5 bases, and 4 bases had no gene match. This CDR3 has 14 amino acids. This CDR3 is CASSRTGQNYGYTF. DNA for the CDR3: TGTGCCAGCAGCCGGACAGGGCAGAACTATGGCTACACCTTC.

The chain employs TRBV7-9 and TRBJ1-2; no firm D call. The CDR3 consists of 15 residues. Germline lookup yields CDR1 SEHNR and CDR2 FQNEAQ (reference sequence). V was clipped by 0 bases and J by 3 bases, with 11 bases between them. CDR3 loop: CASSLAGRIDYGYTF. The DNA of the CDR3 is TGTGCCAGCAGCTTAGCAGGGAGGATAGACTATGGCTACACCTTC.

The J gene is TRBJ2-5, the V gene TRBV5-4, with 7 bases that match TRBD2. V lost 1 base, J lost 5 bases, and 8 bases stayed unmatched. The CDR3 is 15 amino acids. The germline V gene encodes CDR1 SGHNT and CDR2 YYREEE (reference sequence). As DNA, the CDR3 is TGTGCCAGCAGCTTGAGCGGTCTTAGCGGGGAGACCCAGTACTTC. As protein: CASSLSGLSGETQYF.

CDR3 residues: CASRVAGGTYNEQFF. CDR3 coding DNA: TGTGCCAGCAGAGTAGCGGGAGGGACCTACAATGAGCAGTTCTTC. V usage is TRBV25-1 and J usage is TRBJ2-1, with 11 positions matching TRBD2. J was trimmed by 2 bases and V by 6 bases; bases with no gene match: 3. The CDR3 runs to 15 residues. Germline V gene lookup returns CDR1 MGHDK and CDR2 SYGVNS.

The V and J genes are TRBV28 and TRBJ2-3; possibly TRBD1 or TRBD2 for D (6 bases each). Germline CDR1 and CDR2: MDHEN and SYDVKM. The V end lost 5 bases, the J end lost 6 bases, and 18 bases lay between the germline ends. CDR3 length equals 15 residues. The CDR3 loop is CASSHLLGGVDTQYF. The CDR3 DNA reads TGTGCCAGCAGTCACCTGCTCGGGGGCGTGGATACGCAGTATTTT.

The J gene is TRBJ1-2, the V gene TRBV2, with 10 bases matching TRBD1. This CDR3 contains 14 residues. The V gene's germline CDR1 is SNHLY and CDR2 FYNNEI. Trimming removed 6 bases from V and 4 bases from J; junction bases left unmatched: 5. The CDR3 nucleotides are TGTGCCAGCAGACCGGGACAGGGGACCTATGGCTACACCTTC. Residues: CASRPGQGTYGYTF.

The chain has TRBV4-2 and TRBJ1-4; no firm D call. Trimming pared 3 bases from V and 5 bases from J, leaving 4 bases between. The germline gives CDR1 LGHNA, CDR2 YNFKEQ. The CDR3 is 12 residues long. The CDR3 loop reads CASSQQNEKLFF. The CDR3 bases are TGTGCCAGCAGCCAGCAAAATGAAAAACTGTTTTTT.

This clone was detected only a few times. This rearrangement joins TRBV7-9 to TRBJ2-2; D gene ambiguous. This CDR3 is 15 amino acids long. The germline gives CDR1 SEHNR, CDR2 FQNEAQ (reference sequence). The ends were cut back, 5 bases at V and 4 bases at J, with 14 bases in the middle. CDR3 protein: CASSRTIRGTGELFF. CDR3 nucleotides: TGTGCCAGCAGCCGCACGATCAGAGGCACCGGGGAGCTGTTTTTT.

There are a few counts of this clone. The chain combines TRBV27 with TRBJ1-2, with D perhaps TRBD1 (6 bases). V gave up 0 bases and J gave up 8 bases, with 13 bases separating them. Germline-derived CDR1 and CDR2 are MNHEY and SMNVEV (reference sequence). The CDR3 is 14 residues long. The CDR3 nucleotides are TGTGCCAGCAGTTTATCGAGGGGGTGGAGAGGCTACACCTTC. It translates to CASSLSRGWRGYTF.

Of note for this clone: A much bigger clone sits one base away, suggesting this may be a read error. V is TRBV28 and J is TRBJ2-7; D unresolved. Germline V gene data show CDR1 as MDHEN and CDR2 as SYDVKM. V dropped 3 bases and J dropped 0 bases, with 0 bases sitting between them. This CDR3 comprises 11 residues. The CDR3 nucleotides read TGTGCCAGCAGTTTCTCCTACGAGCAGTACTTC. This encodes CASSFSYEQYF.

This clone was recorded a few times. The chain recombines TRBV6-5 with TRBJ2-5; TRBD1 matches 7 bases. The CDR3 is 15 amino acids. V trimming: 6 bases; J trimming: 1 base; junction bases outside the gene matches: 8. Germline CDR1 MNHEY, CDR2 SVGAGI. The CDR3 DNA follows: TGTGCCAGCAGCGAGCTCAGGGGGTCCCAAGAGACCCAGTACTTC. The encoded protein is CASSELRGSQETQYF.

The chain joins TRBV29-1 to TRBJ2-3; perhaps TRBD2 as D (6 bases). V was trimmed by 3 bases and J by 1 base, leaving 23 bases between them. CDR3 length equals 18 residues. Germline V gene lookup returns CDR1 SQVTM and CDR2 ANQGSEA. Here the CDR3 reads CSVEGPGLHLVRTDTQYF. The CDR3 coding sequence is TGCAGCGTTGAGGGGCCGGGACTCCACCTTGTTCGCACAGATACGCAGTATTTT.

This sequence joins TRBV29-1 and TRBJ2-1; 9 bases align to TRBD1. Germline V gene lookup returns CDR1 SQVTM and CDR2 ANQGSEA. With 6 bases clipped from V and 6 bases from J, the junction kept 21 bases outside the gene matches. This CDR3 spans 18 amino acids. CDR3 in amino acids: CSVGTFTLWGQGTNEQFF. CDR3 DNA: TGCAGCGTGGGGACATTCACATTGTGGGGACAGGGTACCAATGAGCAGTTCTTC.

The V gene is TRBV4-2, the J gene TRBJ2-3; TRBD2 matches 9 bases. V shed 3 bases and J 3 bases; nucleotides not matched to a gene: 7. Germline V lookup: CDR1 LGHNA, CDR2 YNFKEQ. The CDR3 is 16 residues long. Written as DNA, the CDR3 is TGTGCCAGCAGCCAGGCAGCGGGGGGCTCAACAGATACGCAGTATTTT. Amino acids: CASSQAAGGSTDTQYF.

This clone turned up a few times. This chain uses TRBV18 with TRBJ2-7; TRBD1 agrees at 9 bases. Germline values: CDR1 KGHSH, CDR2 LQKENI. V was pared by 3 bases and J by 3 bases, with 6 bases of the junction left unmatched. The CDR3 covers 15 residues. The CDR3 bases are TGTGCCAGCTCACCCGGGACAGGGTTCGTCTACGAGCAGTACTTC. It is translated as CASSPGTGFVYEQYF.

The rearrangement links TRBV9 to TRBJ2-7, with 8 bases lining up with TRBD2. The germline V gene encodes CDR1 SGDLS and CDR2 YYNGEE. This CDR3 has 14 residues. With 0 bases clipped from V and 9 bases from J, the junction kept 8 bases outside the gene matches. This CDR3 reads CASSVGTSWRGQYF. The CDR3 DNA reads as TGTGCCAGCAGCGTAGGGACTAGCTGGCGGGGGCAGTACTTC.

CDR3 DNA: TGTGCCAGCCACGCTTCGGCGCGCCATATAGGTCCCGGGGAGCTGTTTTTT. This gives the protein CASHASARHIGPGELFF. The chain links TRBV7-9 to TRBJ2-2; D gene unclear. Between the trimmed V and J ends, which lost 8 bases and 6 bases, there was a span of 25 bases. This CDR3 is built from 17 residues. Germline-derived CDR1 and CDR2 are SEHNR and FQNEAQ (reference sequence).

This sequence joins TRBV29-1 and TRBJ2-3; TRBD2 aligns across 8 bases. This CDR3 has 15 amino acids. V gave up 5 bases and J gave up 4 bases; unmatched junction bases: 11. Germline lookup yields CDR1 SQVTM and CDR2 ANQGSEA. Here the CDR3 DNA reads TGCAGCGTTCCTCCGGGACTAGATTCTCCAGATACGCAGTATTTT. It yields the protein CSVPPGLDSPDTQYF.

The chain is built from TRBV5-1 and TRBJ2-3, with a possible D match to TRBD2 (5 bases). The CDR3 loop spans 15 amino acids. Trimming shortened V by 0 bases and J by 0 bases, and 8 bases separated the two germline ends. Germline CDR1 reads SGHRS; CDR2 reads YFSETQ. CDR3 coding DNA: TGCGCCAGCAGCTTGGCAGGACTGAGCACAGATACGCAGTATTTT. It yields the protein CASSLAGLSTDTQYF.

The CDR3 coding sequence is TGTGCCAGCAGTTACTCGACAGGGGCCTACGAGCAGTACTTC. Its protein is CASSYSTGAYEQYF. The chain links TRBV6-5 to TRBJ2-7, with 8 bases that match TRBD1. CDR1 is MNHEY and CDR2 is SVGAGI in the germline V gene. The CDR3 covers 14 residues. V trimming: 0 bases; J trimming: 2 bases; junction bases outside the gene matches: 0.

The chain is built from TRBV14 and TRBJ2-7; D call uncertain. CDR3 length: 14 residues. Germline CDR1 SGHDN, CDR2 FVKESK. With 1 base removed from V and 0 bases from J, the gap between germline ends came to 7 bases. The CDR3 nucleotides read TGTGCCAGCAGCCAAGCTGGCGGCTCCTACGAGCAGTACTTC. It yields the protein CASSQAGGSYEQYF.

The chain combines TRBV5-1 with TRBJ2-5; possibly TRBD1 for D (6 bases). The length of the CDR3 is 16 residues. Germline V gives CDR1 SGHRS, CDR2 YFSETQ. V dropped 2 bases and J dropped 4 bases, with 18 bases sitting between them. This CDR3 is CASSLLPADSAETQYF. As DNA, the CDR3 is TGCGCCAGCAGCTTACTACCCGCGGACAGTGCAGAGACCCAGTACTTC.

The J gene is TRBJ1-2, the V gene TRBV6-1; D is ambiguous. The V end lost 1 base, the J end lost 5 bases, and 8 bases lay between the germline ends. Germline values: CDR1 MNHNS, CDR2 SASEGT. The CDR3 covers 13 residues. CDR3: CASSEDSRYGYTF. CDR3 sequence (DNA): TGTGCCAGCAGTGAAGACAGCCGGTATGGCTACACCTTC.

The chain joins TRBV9 to TRBJ1-2; D ambiguous. The CDR3 is 15 amino acids. The germline CDR1 and CDR2 sequences are SGDLS and YYNGEE. Trimming took off 3 bases at V and 3 bases at J, with 15 bases between the two ends. CDR3 region: CASSAADTTHYGYTF. The DNA for the CDR3 is TGTGCCAGCAGCGCTGCCGATACGACACACTATGGCTACACCTTC.